The sequence of this T cell receptor (beta chain) was determined in a study of shared clonotypes between healthy human individuals. Sequenced by immunoSEQ multiplex PCR; TCRdb stores in-frame clones only, minus some. The data hold around 2.5 million clones, with roughly 93% observed a single time. This CDR3 has 10 amino acids. Trimming left V 8 bases short and J 2 bases short, with 3 bases between. In germline, CDR1 is SNHLY, CDR2 FYNNEI. This receptor was taken from a man aged 18-30 years in good health. Some clones in this sample may be carry-over from other donors' samples. The V gene is TRBV2, the J gene TRBJ2-5; the D is unclear. The sample consisted of naive CD4+ T cells from PBMCs. Subset meaning: CD45RA+ positively selected. CDR3 nucleotides: TGTGCCAGCGTTCAAGAGACCCAGTACTTC. Amino acids: CASVQETQYF.